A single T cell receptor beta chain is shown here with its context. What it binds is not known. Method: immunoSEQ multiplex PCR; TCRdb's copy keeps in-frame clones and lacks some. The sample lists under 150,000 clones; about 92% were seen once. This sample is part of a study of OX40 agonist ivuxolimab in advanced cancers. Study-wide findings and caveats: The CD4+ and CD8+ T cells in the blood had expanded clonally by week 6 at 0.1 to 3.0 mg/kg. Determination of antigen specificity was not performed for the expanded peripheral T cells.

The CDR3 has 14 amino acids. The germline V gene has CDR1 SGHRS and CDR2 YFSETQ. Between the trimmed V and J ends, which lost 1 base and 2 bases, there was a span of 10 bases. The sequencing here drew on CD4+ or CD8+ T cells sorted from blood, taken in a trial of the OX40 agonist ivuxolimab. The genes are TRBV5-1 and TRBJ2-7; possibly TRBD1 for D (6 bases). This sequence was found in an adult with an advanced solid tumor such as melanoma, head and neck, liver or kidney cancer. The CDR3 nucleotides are TGCGCCAGCAGCTTGATTCAGGGGCCCTACGAGCAGTACTTC. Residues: CASSLIQGPYEQYF.